This T cell receptor (beta chain) is from a study of post-analysis software for immune sequencing data. Study background: Clinical courses comprised relapsing-remitting, secondary progressive and progressive-relapsing multiple sclerosis. Study-wide points: With TRBV5-6, TRBV5-1 and TRBV20-1 included, five TRBV segments were more frequent in patients than in controls.

Unmatched junction bases numbered 6, after V lost 0 bases and J lost 8 bases. The CDR3 is 14 residues long. Germline V lookup: CDR1 LGHNA, CDR2 YNFKEQ. Carried by the TCR beta cDNA libraries were unique molecular identifiers. TCRdb independently ran MiXCR on the PCR reads; one entry per CDR3 protein. The repertoire includes approximately 460,000 distinct CDR3 sequences, less than 45% of them detected once, and 9% to 14% sits in the top ten. On this clonotype itself: Its target is unknown.

The V gene is TRBV4-2, the J gene TRBJ1-2; 7 nucleotides match TRBD1. The material sequenced was blood. The clonotype was recovered from a girl aged 5 to 17 with multiple sclerosis. In DNA form, the CDR3 reads TGTGCCAGCAGCCAAGATTTAAGGGGGCACGGCTACACCTTC. It codes for CASSQDLRGHGYTF.